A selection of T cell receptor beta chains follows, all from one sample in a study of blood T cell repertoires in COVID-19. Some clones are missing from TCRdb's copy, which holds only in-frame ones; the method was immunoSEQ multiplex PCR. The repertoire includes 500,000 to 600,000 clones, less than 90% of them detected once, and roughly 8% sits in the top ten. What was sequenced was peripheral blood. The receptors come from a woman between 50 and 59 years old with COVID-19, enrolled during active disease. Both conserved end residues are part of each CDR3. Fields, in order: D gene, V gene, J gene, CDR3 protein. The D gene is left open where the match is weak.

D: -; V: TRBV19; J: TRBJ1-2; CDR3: CASSIGADTF
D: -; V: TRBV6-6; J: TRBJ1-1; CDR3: CASSGMGHTEAFF
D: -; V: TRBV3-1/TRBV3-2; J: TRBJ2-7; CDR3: CASSQGLVYEQYF
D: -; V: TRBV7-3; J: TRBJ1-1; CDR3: CASSSHGNTEAFF
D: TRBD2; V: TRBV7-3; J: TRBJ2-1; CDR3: CASTRSSGDLNEQFF
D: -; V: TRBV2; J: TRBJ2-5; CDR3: CASSEGRETQYF
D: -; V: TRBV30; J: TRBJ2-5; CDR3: CAWTTQKETQYF
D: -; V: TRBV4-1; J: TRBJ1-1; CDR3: CASSQVPRQRNTEAFF
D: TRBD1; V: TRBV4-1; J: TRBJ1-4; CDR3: CASSQADRGYEKLFF
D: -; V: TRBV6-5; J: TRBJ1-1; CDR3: CASSYTRRTEAFF
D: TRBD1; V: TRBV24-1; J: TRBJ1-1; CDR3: CATSDDRGGTEAFF
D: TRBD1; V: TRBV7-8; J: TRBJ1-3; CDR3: CASSLSGQISGNTIYF
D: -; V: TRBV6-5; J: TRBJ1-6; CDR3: CASSYSSHNSPLHF
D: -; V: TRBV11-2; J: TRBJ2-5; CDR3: CASSLGGSKETQYF
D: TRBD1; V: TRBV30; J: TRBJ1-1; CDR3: CAWARTGEMAEAFF
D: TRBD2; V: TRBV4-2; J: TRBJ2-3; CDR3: CASSQEKGASGFDTQYF
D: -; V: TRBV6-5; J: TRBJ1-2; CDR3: CASSTPGVFWGYTF
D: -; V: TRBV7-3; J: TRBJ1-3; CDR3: CASSPRGGEGNTIYF
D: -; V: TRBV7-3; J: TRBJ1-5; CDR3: CASSFGSSENQPQHF
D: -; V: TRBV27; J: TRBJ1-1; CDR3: CASSWGLNTEAFF
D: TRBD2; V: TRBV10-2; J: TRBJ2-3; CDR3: CASSDPSGGTDTQYF
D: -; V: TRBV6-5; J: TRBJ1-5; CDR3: CAIGQGSNQPQHF
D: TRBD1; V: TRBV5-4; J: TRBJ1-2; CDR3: CASSWTGGNYGYTF
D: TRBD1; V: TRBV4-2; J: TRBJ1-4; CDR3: CASSQDRGDRVNEKLFF
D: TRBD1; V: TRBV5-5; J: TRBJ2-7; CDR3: CASSLFRGLDEQYF
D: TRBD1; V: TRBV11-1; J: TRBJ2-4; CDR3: CASTLGQGSSKNIQYF
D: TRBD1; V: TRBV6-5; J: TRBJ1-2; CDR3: CASSYIAGGTAFGYTF